The rows below give T cell receptor beta chains drawn from one sample of a study of PD-L1 blockade in urothelial cancer. This table comes from immunoSEQ multiplex PCR, and its TCRdb copy is limited to in-frame clones, with some not included. The sample lists about 52,000 clones, 60% to 85% occurring once. Sequenced material: PBMCs, taken around atezolizumab (anti-PD-L1) treatment. All receptors come from a man in his sixties or seventies with urothelial cancer. CDR3s include the opening cysteine and the closing phenylalanine or tryptophan. The order of the fields is J gene, V gene, clone size, CDR3 length, D gene, CDR3 protein, CDR3 DNA. A D gene is named only where the DNA matches it firmly. Expanded clones are given a class, and other clones once, few, many or no size at all.

TRBJ1-1 | TRBV12-5 | - | 12 | - | CASARVFAEAFF | TGTGCTAGTGCCAGGGTATTCGCTGAAGCTTTCTTT
TRBJ1-4 | TRBV27 | - | 16 | TRBD1 | CASSPIGTGRVEKLFF | TGTGCCAGCAGTCCGATCGGGACAGGGCGGGTTGAAAAACTGTTTTTT
TRBJ1-1 | TRBV18 | - | 16 | TRBD1 | CASSRSTQGARNEAFF | TGTGCCAGCTCACGATCGACTCAGGGGGCGCGGAATGAAGCTTTCTTT
TRBJ1-1 | TRBV6-5 | few | 14 | - | CASSATGTRAEAFF | TGTGCCAGCAGTGCGACGGGGACTAGGGCTGAAGCTTTCTTT
TRBJ1-3 | TRBV7-6 | few | 13 | TRBD1 | CASSLGQGNTIYF | TGTGCCAGCAGCTTAGGACAGGGGAACACCATATATTTT
TRBJ2-7 | TRBV18 | - | 14 | - | CASSPPTGSYEQYF | TGTGCCAGCTCACCACCGACGGGGTCCTACGAGCAGTACTTC
TRBJ2-7 | TRBV10-3 | - | 14 | TRBD1 | CAISGYGTADEQYF | TGTGCCATCAGTGGATACGGGACAGCCGACGAGCAGTACTTC
TRBJ2-7 | TRBV5-1 | - | 12 | - | CASSFTTTEQYF | TGCGCCAGCAGCTTTACGACAACCGAGCAGTACTTC
TRBJ2-7 | TRBV7-2 | - | 17 | TRBD2 | CASSSRTSGASSYEQYF | TGTGCCAGCAGCTCGCGGACTAGCGGGGCGAGCTCCTACGAGCAGTACTTC
TRBJ2-5 | TRBV7-9 | - | 15 | TRBD1 | CASSSGQGARETQYF | TGTGCCAGCAGCTCGGGACAGGGGGCGCGCGAGACCCAGTACTTC
TRBJ1-5 | TRBV30 | many | 14 | TRBD1 | CAWSPGQGGQPQHF | TGTGCCTGGAGTCCCGGACAGGGAGGTCAGCCCCAGCATTTT
TRBJ2-5 | TRBV4-3 | once | 17 | TRBD2 | CASSSGVGGEVEETQYF | TGCGCCAGCAGCTCGGGGGTCGGGGGGGAGGTGGAAGAGACCCAGTACTTC
TRBJ2-7 | TRBV2 | many | 12 | - | CASNGVGYEQYF | TGTGCCAGCAACGGGGTGGGCTACGAGCAGTACTTC
TRBJ1-4 | TRBV6-1 | - | 15 | - | CASSGFGGNHEKLFF | TGTGCCAGCAGTGGTTTCGGGGGGAACCATGAAAAACTGTTTTTT
TRBJ2-5 | TRBV5-5 | once | 15 | TRBD1 | CASSPRTGAGETQYF | TGTGCCAGCAGCCCGCGGACAGGGGCGGGAGAGACCCAGTACTTC
TRBJ2-5 | TRBV7-2 | - | 18 | - | CASSSGERVGLLKETQYF | TGTGCCAGCAGCTCAGGGGAAAGGGTGGGGTTGCTGAAAGAGACCCAGTACTTC
TRBJ2-1 | TRBV7-2 | - | 18 | - | CASSSSSTLGGVSNEQFF | TGTGCCAGCAGCTCCTCCTCTACACTAGGCGGGGTCTCGAATGAGCAGTTCTTC
TRBJ2-5 | TRBV10-1 | few | 17 | TRBD2 | CARPGLASEGPQETQYF | TGCGCCAGGCCGGGACTAGCGTCAGAGGGTCCGCAAGAGACCCAGTACTTC
TRBJ1-5 | TRBV6-1 | medium-sized | 14 | - | CASSERGGVQPQHF | TGTGCCAGCAGTGAGCGTGGGGGGGTTCAGCCCCAGCATTTT
TRBJ2-3 | TRBV6-1 | - | 13 | TRBD2 | CASSLTSRDTQYF | TGTGCCAGCAGCCTGACTAGCCGAGATACGCAGTATTTT
TRBJ1-2 | TRBV18 | - | 17 | TRBD1 | CASSPPRPGQGGVGYTF | TGTGCCAGCTCACCACCAAGACCGGGACAGGGCGGAGTCGGCTACACCTTC
TRBJ1-1 | TRBV10-3 | - | 15 | - | CAISESDRGNTEAFF | TGTGCCATCAGTGAGTCGGACAGAGGGAACACTGAAGCTTTCTTT